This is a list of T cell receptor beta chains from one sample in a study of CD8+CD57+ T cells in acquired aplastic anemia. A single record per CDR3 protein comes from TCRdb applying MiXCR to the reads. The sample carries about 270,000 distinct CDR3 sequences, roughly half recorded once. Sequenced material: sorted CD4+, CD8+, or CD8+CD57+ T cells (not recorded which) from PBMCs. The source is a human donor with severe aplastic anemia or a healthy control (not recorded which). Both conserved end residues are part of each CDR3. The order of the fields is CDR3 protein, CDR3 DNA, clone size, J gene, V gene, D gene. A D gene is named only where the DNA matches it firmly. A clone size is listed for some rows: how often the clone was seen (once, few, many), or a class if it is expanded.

CDR3 protein: CASSVEAGRQETQYF
CDR3 DNA: TGTGCCAGCAGCGTAGAGGCAGGTCGGCAAGAGACCCAGTACTTC
clone size: many
J gene: TRBJ2-5
V gene: TRBV9
D gene: .

CDR3 protein: CASSFPRADRVGTEAFF
CDR3 DNA: TGTGCCAGCAGCTTCCCCCGGGCGGACAGGGTAGGAACTGAAGCTTTCTTT
clone size: few
J gene: TRBJ1-1
V gene: TRBV5-5
D gene: TRBD1

CDR3 protein: CASSLAGRDEQFF
CDR3 DNA: TGTGCCAGCAGCTTAGCGGGTAGAGATGAGCAGTTCTTC
clone size: few
J gene: TRBJ2-1
V gene: TRBV7-8
D gene: .

CDR3 protein: CASKKQGAGWGDTQYF
CDR3 DNA: TGTGCCAGCAAGAAACAGGGGGCGGGGTGGGGAGATACGCAGTATTTT
clone size: many
J gene: TRBJ2-3
V gene: TRBV19
D gene: TRBD1

CDR3 protein: CASSIRTSGDTGELFF
CDR3 DNA: TGCGCCAGCAGCATCCGGACTAGCGGGGACACCGGGGAGCTGTTTTTT
clone size: many
J gene: TRBJ2-2
V gene: TRBV5-1
D gene: TRBD2

CDR3 protein: CASSVAGREQFF
CDR3 DNA: TGTGCCAGCAGCGTCGCGGGCCGGGAGCAGTTCTTC
clone size: .
J gene: TRBJ2-1
V gene: TRBV6-5
D gene: .

CDR3 protein: CSARKSVNTEAFF
CDR3 DNA: TGCAGTGCTAGAAAGTCTGTTAACACTGAAGCTTTCTTT
clone size: .
J gene: TRBJ1-1
V gene: TRBV20-1
D gene: .

CDR3 protein: CASSQETAGEQYF
CDR3 DNA: TGTGCCAGCAGCCAAGAGACAGCCGGCGAGCAGTACTTC
clone size: .
J gene: TRBJ2-7
V gene: TRBV11-3
D gene: .

CDR3 protein: CASRLGGQASSYEQYF
CDR3 DNA: TGTGCCAGCAGATTAGGAGGACAGGCGAGCTCCTACGAGCAGTACTTC
clone size: .
J gene: TRBJ2-7
V gene: TRBV7-3
D gene: TRBD1

CDR3 protein: CASSTPAGGGQGETQYF
CDR3 DNA: TGCGCCAGCAGCACCCCGGCCGGGGGAGGCCAGGGGGAGACCCAGTACTTC
clone size: many
J gene: TRBJ2-5
V gene: TRBV5-1
D gene: .

CDR3 protein: CAISESKGQGAFFSYEQYF
CDR3 DNA: TGTGCCATCAGTGAGTCGAAGGGACAGGGGGCGTTTTTCTCCTACGAGCAGTACTTC
clone size: once
J gene: TRBJ2-7
V gene: TRBV10-3
D gene: TRBD1

CDR3 protein: CASIAGNSYEQYF
CDR3 DNA: TGTGCCAGCATAGCGGGGAACTCCTACGAGCAGTACTTC
clone size: many
J gene: TRBJ2-7
V gene: TRBV6-5
D gene: TRBD2

CDR3 protein: CASSLGGFESGYTF
CDR3 DNA: TGTGCCAGCAGCTTGGGAGGATTTGAGTCTGGCTACACCTTC
clone size: .
J gene: TRBJ1-2
V gene: TRBV7-2
D gene: .

CDR3 protein: CASRGTYEQYF
CDR3 DNA: TGCGCCAGCAGGGGGACCTACGAGCAGTACTTC
clone size: few
J gene: TRBJ2-7
V gene: TRBV10-2
D gene: .

CDR3 protein: CATSDLQGRYGYTF
CDR3 DNA: TGTGCCACCAGTGACCTACAGGGAAGGTATGGCTACACCTTC
clone size: .
J gene: TRBJ1-2
V gene: TRBV24-1
D gene: .

CDR3 protein: CATSDLAGVGYTF
CDR3 DNA: TGTGCCACCAGTGATTTGGCAGGGGTCGGCTACACCTTC
clone size: .
J gene: TRBJ1-2
V gene: TRBV24-1
D gene: .

CDR3 protein: CASSTGGFDEAFF
CDR3 DNA: TGTGCCAGCTCCACCGGGGGCTTCGATGAAGCTTTCTTT
clone size: .
J gene: TRBJ1-1
V gene: TRBV9
D gene: .

CDR3 protein: CASSLLDRNDNEQFF
CDR3 DNA: TGTGCCAGCAGCTTACTGGACAGGAACGACAATGAGCAGTTCTTC
clone size: .
J gene: TRBJ2-1
V gene: TRBV7-9
D gene: TRBD1

CDR3 protein: CAISERSGTGRTYEQYF
CDR3 DNA: TGTGCCATCAGTGAGAGGTCGGGAACAGGGCGCACCTACGAGCAGTACTTC
clone size: .
J gene: TRBJ2-7
V gene: TRBV10-3
D gene: .

CDR3 protein: CASSDRDRGPTLHF
CDR3 DNA: TGCGCCAGCAGCGACCGGGACAGGGGTCCCACCCTCCACTTT
clone size: many
J gene: TRBJ1-6
V gene: TRBV5-1
D gene: TRBD1

CDR3 protein: CASSEAGLQFTSYNEQFF
CDR3 DNA: TGCGCCAGCAGTGAGGCGGGACTACAGTTTACCTCCTACAATGAGCAGTTCTTC
clone size: .
J gene: TRBJ2-1
V gene: TRBV10-2
D gene: TRBD2

CDR3 protein: CASSSWVNQPQHF
CDR3 DNA: TGTGCCAGCAGCTCCTGGGTAAATCAGCCCCAGCATTTT
clone size: .
J gene: TRBJ1-5
V gene: TRBV7-6
D gene: .

CDR3 protein: CASSLALNYGYTF
CDR3 DNA: TGTGCCAGCAGCTTAGCTTTGAACTATGGCTACACCTTC
clone size: .
J gene: TRBJ1-2
V gene: TRBV7-2
D gene: .

CDR3 protein: CASSQGDRISGELFF
CDR3 DNA: TGCGCCAGCAGCCAAGGGGACAGAATTTCGGGGGAGCTGTTTTTT
clone size: many
J gene: TRBJ2-2
V gene: TRBV4-3
D gene: TRBD1

CDR3 protein: CASSERGIIAYGYTF
CDR3 DNA: TGTGCCAGCAGCGAGAGAGGGATAATAGCCTATGGCTACACCTTC
clone size: .
J gene: TRBJ1-2
V gene: TRBV9
D gene: .

CDR3 protein: CASSAGHSSTF
CDR3 DNA: TGTGCCAGCAGTGCTGGACACAGCAGCACCTTC
clone size: many
J gene: TRBJ1-2
V gene: TRBV25-1
D gene: .

CDR3 protein: CSASRRGTSGGYEQYF
CDR3 DNA: TGCAGTGCTTCTCGTCGCGGGACTAGCGGGGGATACGAGCAGTACTTC
clone size: many
J gene: TRBJ2-7
V gene: TRBV20-1
D gene: TRBD2

CDR3 protein: CAISGTGPVNSPLHF
CDR3 DNA: TGTGCCATCAGTGGGACAGGACCCGTTAATTCACCCCTCCACTTT
clone size: .
J gene: TRBJ1-6
V gene: TRBV10-3
D gene: TRBD1

CDR3 protein: CSAEGAVTDTQYF
CDR3 DNA: TGCAGTGCTGAGGGGGCGGTGACAGATACGCAGTATTTT
clone size: .
J gene: TRBJ2-3
V gene: TRBV20-1
D gene: TRBD1

CDR3 protein: CASSWGGKEVHEQYF
CDR3 DNA: TGTGCCAGCAGCTGGGGGGGCAAGGAGGTCCACGAGCAGTACTTC
clone size: .
J gene: TRBJ2-7
V gene: TRBV7-9
D gene: .

CDR3 protein: CSARQYSGRAYEQYF
CDR3 DNA: TGCAGTGCTAGGCAATATAGCGGGAGGGCCTACGAGCAGTACTTC
clone size: .
J gene: TRBJ2-7
V gene: TRBV20-1
D gene: TRBD2

CDR3 protein: CASRRLAGAPPLHF
CDR3 DNA: TGTGCCAGCAGAAGACTAGCGGGGGCTCCACCCCTCCACTTT
clone size: .
J gene: TRBJ1-6
V gene: TRBV6-5
D gene: .

CDR3 protein: CATKYSLKVNTEAFF
CDR3 DNA: TGTGCCACCAAGTACTCTTTAAAGGTGAACACTGAAGCTTTCTTT
clone size: .
J gene: TRBJ1-1
V gene: TRBV24-1
D gene: .

CDR3 protein: CSQESGLNTEAFF
CDR3 DNA: TGCAGCCAAGAGTCTGGGCTGAACACTGAAGCTTTCTTT
clone size: .
J gene: TRBJ1-1
V gene: TRBV29-1
D gene: .

CDR3 protein: CASRLGQGAGGYTF
CDR3 DNA: TGCGCCAGCAGGCTAGGACAGGGGGCAGGTGGCTACACCTTC
clone size: many
J gene: TRBJ1-2
V gene: TRBV10-2
D gene: TRBD1

CDR3 protein: CASSLNAGLDTDTQYF
CDR3 DNA: TGTGCCAGCAGCTTAAACGCCGGACTTGACACAGATACGCAGTATTTT
clone size: .
J gene: TRBJ2-3
V gene: TRBV7-2
D gene: .

CDR3 protein: CASSLGLAGAGYEQYF
CDR3 DNA: TGTGCCAGCAGTTTAGGGCTAGCGGGGGCCGGGTACGAGCAGTACTTC
clone size: many
J gene: TRBJ2-7
V gene: TRBV12-3/TRBV12-4
D gene: TRBD2

CDR3 protein: CASLAARQPQHF
CDR3 DNA: TGTGCCAGCTTAGCCGCGCGGCAGCCCCAGCATTTT
clone size: .
J gene: TRBJ1-5
V gene: TRBV28
D gene: .

CDR3 protein: CASSFLAGGSYEQYF
CDR3 DNA: TGTGCCAGCAGCTTTCTGGCGGGGGGTTCCTACGAGCAGTACTTC
clone size: many
J gene: TRBJ2-7
V gene: TRBV7-8
D gene: TRBD2

CDR3 protein: CSAGGKSRTEAFF
CDR3 DNA: TGCAGTGCTGGGGGGAAGTCTCGGACTGAAGCTTTCTTT
clone size: .
J gene: TRBJ1-1
V gene: TRBV20-1
D gene: .

CDR3 protein: CAIMDRDTGELFF
CDR3 DNA: TGTGCCATTATGGACAGAGACACCGGGGAGCTGTTTTTT
clone size: .
J gene: TRBJ2-2
V gene: TRBV10-3
D gene: .

CDR3 protein: CASSLPHTDTQYF
CDR3 DNA: TGTGCCAGCAGTTTACCCCACACAGATACGCAGTATTTT
clone size: many
J gene: TRBJ2-3
V gene: TRBV28
D gene: .